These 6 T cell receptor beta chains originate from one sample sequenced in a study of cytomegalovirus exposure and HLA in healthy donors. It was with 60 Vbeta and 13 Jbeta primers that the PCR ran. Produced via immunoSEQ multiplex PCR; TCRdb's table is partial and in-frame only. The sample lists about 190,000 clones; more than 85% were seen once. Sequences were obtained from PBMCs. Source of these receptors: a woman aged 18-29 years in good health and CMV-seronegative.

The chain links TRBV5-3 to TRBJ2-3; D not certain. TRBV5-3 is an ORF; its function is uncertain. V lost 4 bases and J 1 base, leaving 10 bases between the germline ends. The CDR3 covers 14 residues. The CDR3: CARSHLCCTDTQYF. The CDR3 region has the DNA TGTGCCAGAAGCCACTTATGCTGCACAGATACGCAGTATTTT.

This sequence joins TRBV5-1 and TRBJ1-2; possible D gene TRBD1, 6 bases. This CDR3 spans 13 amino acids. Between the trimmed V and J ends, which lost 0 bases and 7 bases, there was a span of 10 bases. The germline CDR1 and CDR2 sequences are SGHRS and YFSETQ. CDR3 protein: CASSLATGPGYTF. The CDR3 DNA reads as TGCGCCAGCAGCTTGGCGACAGGCCCTGGCTACACCTTC.

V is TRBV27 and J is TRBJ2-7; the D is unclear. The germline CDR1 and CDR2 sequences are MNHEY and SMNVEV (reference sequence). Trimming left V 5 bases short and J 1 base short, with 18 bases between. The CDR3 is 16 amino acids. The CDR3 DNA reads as TGTGCCAGCAGTATGCTCGGTGCCAGGCTTTCCTACGAGCAGTACTTC. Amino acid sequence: CASSMLGARLSYEQYF.

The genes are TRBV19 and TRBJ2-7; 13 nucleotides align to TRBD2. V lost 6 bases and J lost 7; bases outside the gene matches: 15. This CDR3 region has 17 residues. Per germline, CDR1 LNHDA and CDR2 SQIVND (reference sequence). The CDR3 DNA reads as TGTGCCAGTAGCCCGGGACTAGCGGGAAAAAGCGGTGGTGAGCAGTACTTC. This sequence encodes CASSPGLAGKSGGEQYF.

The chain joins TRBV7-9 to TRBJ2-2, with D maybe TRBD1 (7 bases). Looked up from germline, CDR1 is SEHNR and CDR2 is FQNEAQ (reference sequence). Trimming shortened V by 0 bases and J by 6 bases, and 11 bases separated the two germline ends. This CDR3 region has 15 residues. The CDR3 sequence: CASSLASGGPGELFF. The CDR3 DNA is TGTGCCAGCAGCTTAGCGTCAGGGGGGCCCGGGGAGCTGTTTTTT.

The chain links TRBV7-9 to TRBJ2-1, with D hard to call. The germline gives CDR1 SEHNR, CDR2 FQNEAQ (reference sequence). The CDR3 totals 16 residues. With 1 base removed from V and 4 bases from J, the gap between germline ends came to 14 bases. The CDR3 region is CASSLDTNYLYNEQFF. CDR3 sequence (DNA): TGTGCCAGCAGCTTAGATACGAACTACCTTTACAATGAGCAGTTCTTC.